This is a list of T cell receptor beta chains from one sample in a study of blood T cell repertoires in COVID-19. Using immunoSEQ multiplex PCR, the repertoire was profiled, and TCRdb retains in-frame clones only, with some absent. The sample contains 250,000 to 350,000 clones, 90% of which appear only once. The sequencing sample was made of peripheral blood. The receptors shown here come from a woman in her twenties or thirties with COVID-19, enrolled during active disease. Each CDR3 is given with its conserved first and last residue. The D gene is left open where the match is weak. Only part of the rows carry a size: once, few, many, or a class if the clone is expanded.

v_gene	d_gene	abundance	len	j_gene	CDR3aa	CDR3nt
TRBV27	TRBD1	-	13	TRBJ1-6	CATRDSYNSPLHF	TGTGCCACCCGGGACAGTTATAATTCACCCCTCCACTTT
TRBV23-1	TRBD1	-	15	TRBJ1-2	CASSRQTDRGYGYTF	TGCGCCAGCAGTCGACAGACCGACAGGGGCTATGGCTACACCTTC
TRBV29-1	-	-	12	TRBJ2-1	CSGGWLYNEQFF	TGCAGCGGCGGTTGGTTATACAATGAGCAGTTCTTC
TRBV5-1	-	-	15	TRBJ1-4	CASSFAGLGNEKLFF	TGCGCCAGCAGCTTTGCGGGCCTCGGTAATGAAAAACTGTTTTTT
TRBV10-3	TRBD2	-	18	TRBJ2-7	CAISDQGTSGYSSYEQYF	TGTGCCATCAGTGATCAGGGGACTAGCGGTTACAGCTCCTACGAGCAGTACTTC
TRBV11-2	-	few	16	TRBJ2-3	CASSLLLQVPTDTQYF	TGTGCCAGCAGCCTGCTCCTACAGGTCCCTACAGATACGCAGTATTTT
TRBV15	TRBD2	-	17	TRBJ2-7	CATSRDRASGYSYEQYF	TGTGCCACCAGCAGAGATAGGGCTAGCGGGTATTCCTACGAGCAGTACTTC
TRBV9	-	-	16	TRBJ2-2	CASSVMGTPNTGELFF	TGTGCCAGCAGCGTAATGGGGACTCCGAACACCGGGGAGCTGTTTTTT
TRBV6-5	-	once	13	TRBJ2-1	CASNKRGGDEQFF	TGTGCCAGCAACAAAAGGGGGGGAGATGAGCAGTTCTTC
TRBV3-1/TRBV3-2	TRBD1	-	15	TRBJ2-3	CASSPGTGATDTQYF	TGTGCCAGCAGCCCCGGGACAGGGGCCACAGATACGCAGTATTTT
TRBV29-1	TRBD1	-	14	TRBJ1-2	CSAAETGVSYGYTF	TGCAGCGCCGCCGAGACAGGGGTCTCCTATGGCTACACCTTC
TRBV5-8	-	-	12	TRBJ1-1	CASSFVQVQAFF	TGTGCCAGCAGCTTCGTACAGGTTCAAGCTTTCTTT
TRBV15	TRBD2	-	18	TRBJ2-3	CATSRDRASGIQTDTQYF	TGTGCCACCAGCAGAGATCGGGCTAGCGGGATACAAACAGATACGCAGTATTTT
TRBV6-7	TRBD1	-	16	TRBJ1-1	CASKKRQGTPNTEAFF	TGTGCCAGCAAGAAGAGACAGGGAACTCCGAACACTGAAGCTTTCTTT
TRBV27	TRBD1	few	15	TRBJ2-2	CASSLDRGLTGELFF	TGTGCCAGCAGTCTTGACAGGGGGCTAACCGGGGAGCTGTTTTTT
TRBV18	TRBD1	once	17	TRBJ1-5	CASSRDRDSIPNQPQHF	TGTGCCAGCTCACGGGACAGGGACTCCATCCCCAATCAGCCCCAGCATTTT
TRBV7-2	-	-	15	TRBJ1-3	CASSLAGADANTIYF	TGTGCCAGCAGCTTAGCGGGGGCTGACGCAAACACCATATATTTT
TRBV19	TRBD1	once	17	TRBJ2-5	CASSTATQGRGQETQYF	TGTGCCAGTAGTACCGCGACTCAGGGCAGGGGGCAAGAGACCCAGTACTTC
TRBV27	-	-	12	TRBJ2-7	CASSPTNHEQYF	TGTGCCAGCAGTCCTACTAACCACGAGCAGTACTTC
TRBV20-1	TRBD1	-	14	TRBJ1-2	CSASSGGLNYGYTF	TGCAGTGCTAGTTCAGGGGGCCTAAACTATGGCTACACCTTC
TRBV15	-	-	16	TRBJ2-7	CATSREGGAVTYEQYF	TGTGCCACCAGCAGAGAGGGGGGGGCGGTAACCTACGAGCAGTACTTC
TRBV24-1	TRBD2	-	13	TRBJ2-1	CATSGLAGSEQFF	TGTGCCACCAGCGGACTAGCGGGGAGTGAGCAGTTCTTC
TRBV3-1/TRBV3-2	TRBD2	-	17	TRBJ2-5	CASSLGLAGGFGETQYF	TGTGCCAGCAGCCTGGGACTAGCGGGAGGGTTCGGAGAGACCCAGTACTTC
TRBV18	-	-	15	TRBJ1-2	CASSPGQGTYYGYTF	TGTGCCAGCTCACCGGGGCAGGGAACTTACTATGGCTACACCTTC
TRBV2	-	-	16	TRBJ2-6	CASSDGSVSGANVLTF	TGTGCCAGCAGTGATGGGAGTGTATCTGGGGCCAACGTCCTGACTTTC
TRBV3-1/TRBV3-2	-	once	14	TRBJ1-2	CASSQLAGESGYTF	TGTGCCAGCAGCCAATTGGCGGGGGAAAGTGGCTACACCTTC
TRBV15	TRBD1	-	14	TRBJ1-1	CATSRGEQGSEAFF	TGTGCCACCAGCAGAGGCGAACAGGGGTCTGAAGCTTTCTTT
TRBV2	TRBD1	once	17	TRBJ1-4	CASSYRGNIATNEKLFF	TGTGCCAGCAGCTACAGGGGGAATATAGCAACTAATGAAAAACTGTTTTTT
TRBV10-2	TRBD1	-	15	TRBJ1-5	CASSPRDRGYQPQHF	TGCGCCAGCAGCCCCCGGGACAGGGGGTATCAGCCCCAGCATTTT
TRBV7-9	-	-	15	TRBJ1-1	CASSLVRGGATEAFF	TGTGCCAGCAGCTTAGTTCGGGGAGGGGCCACTGAAGCTTTCTTT
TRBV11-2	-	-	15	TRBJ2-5	CASSLVEGLQETQYF	TGTGCCAGCAGCTTAGTCGAGGGTCTCCAAGAGACCCAGTACTTC
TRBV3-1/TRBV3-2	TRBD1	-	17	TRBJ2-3	CASSRQPGQVAGDTQYF	TGTGCCAGCAGCCGACAACCGGGACAGGTGGCGGGAGATACGCAGTATTTT
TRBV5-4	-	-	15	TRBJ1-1	CASSPHASLNTEAFF	TGTGCCAGCAGCCCCCATGCGTCGTTGAACACTGAAGCTTTCTTT
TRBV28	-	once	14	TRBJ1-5	CASSFSAGGQPQHF	TGTGCCAGCAGTTTTTCGGCGGGTGGTCAGCCCCAGCATTTT
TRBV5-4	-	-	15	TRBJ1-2	CASSRSGLDNYGYTF	TGTGCCAGCAGCCGCTCTGGACTAGACAACTATGGCTACACCTTC
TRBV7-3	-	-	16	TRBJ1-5	CASSQPPSSPPCPQHF	TGTGCCAGCAGCCAACCCCCCAGTTCCCCACCTTGTCCCCAGCATTTT
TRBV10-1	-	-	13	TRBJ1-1	CASSGDRLAEAFF	TGCGCCAGCAGCGGCGACAGGCTCGCTGAAGCTTTCTTT
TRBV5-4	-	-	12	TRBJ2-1	CASSPGWNEQFF	TGTGCCAGCAGCCCGGGATGGAATGAGCAGTTCTTC
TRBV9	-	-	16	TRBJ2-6	CASSAGTSTGANVLTF	TGTGCCAGCAGCGCCGGGACTTCTACTGGGGCCAACGTCCTGACTTTC